These T cell receptor beta chains were read from a single sample in a study of blood T cells in healthy people across ages. TCRdb re-analysed the 5' RACE reads in MiXCR, keeping a single row per CDR3 protein. Among about 590,000 distinct CDR3 sequences, about 30% were seen once, and the ten largest hold roughly 14%. Sequences were obtained from blood. The receptor set was obtained from a woman of 80 years or more in good health. The CDR3 runs from the conserved cysteine through the conserved F or W. Each record gives: clone size, D gene, V gene, J gene, CDR3 protein, CDR3 DNA. The D gene is left open where the match is weak. Size tells how often a clone was seen (once, few, many) or the class of an expanded clone, and some rows leave it out.

size: many; D: TRBD1; V: TRBV20-1; J: TRBJ1-1; CDR3: CSARGQGDTEAFF; DNA: TGCAGTGCTAGGGGACAGGGGGACACTGAAGCTTTCTTT
size: NA; D: NA; V: TRBV28; J: TRBJ2-6; CDR3: CASSSGGGGANVLTF; DNA: TGTGCCAGCAGTTCTGGGGGCGGGGGGGCCAACGTCCTGACTTTC
size: NA; D: TRBD2; V: TRBV7-3; J: TRBJ2-3; CDR3: CASSQVVVAGGYSTDTQYF; DNA: TGTGCCAGCAGCCAAGTCGTGGTAGCGGGGGGGTACTCCACAGATACGCAGTATTTT
size: NA; D: TRBD1; V: TRBV7-9; J: TRBJ1-5; CDR3: CASSRQGTETYSNQPQHF; DNA: TGTGCCAGCAGCAGGCAGGGGACAGAAACATATAGCAATCAGCCCCAGCATTTT
size: NA; D: NA; V: TRBV5-4; J: TRBJ1-5; CDR3: CASSWGPTKGGYSNQPQHF; DNA: TGTGCCAGCAGCTGGGGCCCCACCAAAGGGGGTTATAGCAATCAGCCCCAGCATTTT
size: many; D: NA; V: TRBV5-8; J: TRBJ2-1; CDR3: CASSLESEQFF; DNA: TGTGCCAGCAGCTTGGAGAGTGAGCAGTTCTTC
size: NA; D: TRBD2; V: TRBV18; J: TRBJ2-5; CDR3: CASQRGGKEINEQYF; DNA: TGTGCCAGCCAACGGGGGGGAAAAGAAATCAATGAGCAGTACTTC
size: once; D: NA; V: TRBV7-3; J: TRBJ2-5; CDR3: CASSLSTKETQYF; DNA: TGTGCCAGCAGCTTATCCACCAAAGAGACCCAGTACTTC
size: many; D: NA; V: TRBV6-2/TRBV6-3; J: TRBJ2-7; CDR3: CAIGRTYEQYF; DNA: TGTGCCATCGGTCGAACCTACGAGCAGTACTTC
size: many; D: TRBD1; V: TRBV4-1; J: TRBJ2-6; CDR3: CASSQIPGQASGANVLTF; DNA: TGCGCCAGCAGCCAGATTCCGGGACAGGCCTCTGGGGCCAACGTCCTGACTTTC
size: many; D: NA; V: TRBV5-1; J: TRBJ2-3; CDR3: CASSTGLPGDTQYF; DNA: TGCGCCAGCAGCACGGGACTCCCAGGCGATACGCAGTATTTT
size: NA; D: NA; V: TRBV12-3/TRBV12-4; J: TRBJ1-1; CDR3: CASSLGARRTEAFF; DNA: TGTGCCAGCAGTCTGGGAGCCCGGAGAACTGAAGCTTTCTTT
size: NA; D: TRBD2; V: TRBV29-1; J: TRBJ2-1; CDR3: CSVEGLAVHEQFF; DNA: TGCAGCGTTGAGGGACTAGCGGTACATGAGCAGTTCTTC
size: many; D: TRBD2; V: TRBV20-1; J: TRBJ2-5; CDR3: CSARGRLAGGVETQYF; DNA: TGCAGTGCTAGAGGTCGACTAGCGGGGGGTGTTGAGACCCAGTACTTC
size: few; D: NA; V: TRBV4-3; J: TRBJ1-2; CDR3: CVSSQEMGPGYGYTF; DNA: TGCGTCAGCAGCCAAGAGATGGGGCCAGGCTATGGCTACACCTTC
size: many; D: NA; V: TRBV7-2; J: TRBJ1-5; CDR3: CASSLGFNQPQHF; DNA: TGTGCCAGCAGCTTAGGGTTCAATCAGCCCCAGCATTTT
size: many; D: NA; V: TRBV29-1; J: TRBJ2-1; CDR3: CSVEGYPNEQFF; DNA: TGCAGCGTTGAGGGATATCCCAATGAGCAGTTCTTC